The entry below describes one TCR beta chain. This record comes from a study of blood T cell repertoires in COVID-19. As for the study in general: Collection of acute and convalescent COVID-19 samples took place in the United States, Italy and Spain.

Under the authors' procedure: Estimation of nucleated cell counts was performed using reference gene primer amplification. Some clones are missing from TCRdb's copy, which holds only in-frame ones; the method was immunoSEQ multiplex PCR. V, J and clone size reflect that table, while D and trimming were determined from the DNA. This sample has 130,000 to 150,000 clones, with 70% to 80% found just once. CDR3 length equals 13 residues. V shed 6 bases and J shed 3 bases, with 6 bases lying between them. The rearrangement uses TRBV12-3 or TRBV12-4 and TRBJ1-6, with D tentatively TRBD1 (5 bases). The sequencing sample was made of peripheral blood. This receptor was taken from a woman in her seventies with COVID-19, enrolled during active disease. CDR3: CASSQGYNSPLHF. Here the CDR3 DNA reads TGTGCCAGCAGCCAGGGCTATAATTCACCCCTCCACTTT.